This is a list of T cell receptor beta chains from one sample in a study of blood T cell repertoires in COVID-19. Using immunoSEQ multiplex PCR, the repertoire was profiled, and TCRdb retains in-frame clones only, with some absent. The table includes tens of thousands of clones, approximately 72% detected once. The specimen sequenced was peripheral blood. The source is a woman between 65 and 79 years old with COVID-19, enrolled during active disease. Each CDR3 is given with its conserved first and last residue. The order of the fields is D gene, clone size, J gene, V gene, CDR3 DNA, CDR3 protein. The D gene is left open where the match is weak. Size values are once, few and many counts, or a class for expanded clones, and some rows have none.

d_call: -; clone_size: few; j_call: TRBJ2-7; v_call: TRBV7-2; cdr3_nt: TGTGCCAGCAGCTTAGATGGGAGACCTTTCGACGAGCAGTACTTC; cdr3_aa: CASSLDGRPFDEQYF
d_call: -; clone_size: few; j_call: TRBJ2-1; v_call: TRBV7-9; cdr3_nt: TGTGCCAGCAGACCGAGCGGGCCGAGAGGGAATGAGCAGTTCTTC; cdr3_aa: CASRPSGPRGNEQFF
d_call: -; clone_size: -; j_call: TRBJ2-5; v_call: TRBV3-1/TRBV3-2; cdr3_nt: TGTGCCAGCAGCCCGAGGGCAGACGGGACCCAGTACTTC; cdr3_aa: CASSPRADGTQYF
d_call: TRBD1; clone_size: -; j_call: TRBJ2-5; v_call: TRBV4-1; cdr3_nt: TGCGCCAGCAGCCCCTCACCGGGACAGGGGGGAGAGACCCAGTACTTC; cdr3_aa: CASSPSPGQGGETQYF
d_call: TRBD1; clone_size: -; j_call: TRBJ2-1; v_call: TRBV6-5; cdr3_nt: TGTGCCAGCAGTAGGACAGGGTTCAATGAGCAGTTCTTC; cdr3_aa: CASSRTGFNEQFF
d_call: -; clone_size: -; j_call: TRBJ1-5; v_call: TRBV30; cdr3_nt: TGTGCTGCACCGGGACATTCCGAGGGACAGCCCCAGCATTTT; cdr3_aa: CAAPGHSEGQPQHF
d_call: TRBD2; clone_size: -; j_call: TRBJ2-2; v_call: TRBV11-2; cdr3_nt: TGTGCCAGCACTCCCTGGGCTAGCGGGGGGACCGGGGAGCTGTTTTTT; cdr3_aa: CASTPWASGGTGELFF
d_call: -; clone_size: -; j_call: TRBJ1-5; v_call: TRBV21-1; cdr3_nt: TGTGCCAGCAGCAGGTCGGACAGGGGCGACAATCAGCCCCAGCATTTT; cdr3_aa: CASSRSDRGDNQPQHF
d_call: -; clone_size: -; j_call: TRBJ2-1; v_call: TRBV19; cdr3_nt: TGTGCCAGTAGTATACCCCGGCAGGACAATGAGCAGTTCTTC; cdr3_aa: CASSIPRQDNEQFF
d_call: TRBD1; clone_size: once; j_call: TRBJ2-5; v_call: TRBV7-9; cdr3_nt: TGTGCCTCACAGGGGGATACCCAAGAGACCCAGTACTTC; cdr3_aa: CASQGDTQETQYF
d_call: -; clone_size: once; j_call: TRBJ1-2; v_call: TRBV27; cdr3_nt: TGTGCCAGCAGATTCGCCGGGACTGTTGATTATGGCTACACCTTC; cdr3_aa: CASRFAGTVDYGYTF
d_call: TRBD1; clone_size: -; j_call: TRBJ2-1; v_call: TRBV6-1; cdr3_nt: TGTGCCAGCAGTGAAGTATGGGACAGAGCCCGAAATGAGCAGTTCTTC; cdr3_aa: CASSEVWDRARNEQFF
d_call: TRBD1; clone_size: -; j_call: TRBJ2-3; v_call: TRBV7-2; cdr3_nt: TGTGCCAGCAGCTCGGACAGGGTTGCAGATACGCAGTATTTT; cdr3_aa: CASSSDRVADTQYF
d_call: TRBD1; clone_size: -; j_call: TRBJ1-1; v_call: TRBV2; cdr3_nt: TGTGCCAGCAGCGCCGACTCAGGGGGGAACACTGAAGCTTTCTTT; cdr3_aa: CASSADSGGNTEAFF
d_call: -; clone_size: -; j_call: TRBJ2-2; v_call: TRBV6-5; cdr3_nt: TGTGCCAGCAGTTGGGTCGCTAGTGGTGTCGGGGAGCTGTTTTTT; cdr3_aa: CASSWVASGVGELFF
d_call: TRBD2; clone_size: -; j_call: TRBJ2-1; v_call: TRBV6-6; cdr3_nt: TGTGCCAGCAGTTACTCTAGCGGGGACTACAATGAGCAGTTCTTC; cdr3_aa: CASSYSSGDYNEQFF
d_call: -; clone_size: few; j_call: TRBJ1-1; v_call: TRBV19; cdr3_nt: TGTGCCAGTAGGGAGGGGAACACTGAAGCTTTCTTT; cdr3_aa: CASREGNTEAFF
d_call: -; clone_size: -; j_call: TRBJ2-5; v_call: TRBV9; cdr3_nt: TGTGCCAGCAGCCCGCGGGGTATCTTCGATAGGTTGACCCAGTACTTC; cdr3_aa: CASSPRGIFDRLTQYF
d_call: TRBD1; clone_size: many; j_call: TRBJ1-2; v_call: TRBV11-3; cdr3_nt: TGTGCCAGCAGCCCCGAGGGGCGCAGGGGGGAATATGGCTACACCTTC; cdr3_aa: CASSPEGRRGEYGYTF
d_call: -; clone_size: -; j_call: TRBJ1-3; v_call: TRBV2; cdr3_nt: TGTGCCAGCAGTGAGAGGGCGGCACTAGGAAACACCATATATTTT; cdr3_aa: CASSERAALGNTIYF
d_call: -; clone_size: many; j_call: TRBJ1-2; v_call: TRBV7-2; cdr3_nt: TGTGCCAGCAGCTTCGACAGAATCTATGGCTACACCTTC; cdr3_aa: CASSFDRIYGYTF
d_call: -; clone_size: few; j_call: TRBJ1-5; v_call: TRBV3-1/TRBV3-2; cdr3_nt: TGTGCCAGCAGCTTCCTGGCTGGGCAGGGACTTCATTTT; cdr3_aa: CASSFLAGQGLHF
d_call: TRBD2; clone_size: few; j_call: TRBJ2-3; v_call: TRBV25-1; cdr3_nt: TGTGCCAGCAGTGTGGGACTAGCGGGAGATACGCAGTATTTT; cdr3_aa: CASSVGLAGDTQYF
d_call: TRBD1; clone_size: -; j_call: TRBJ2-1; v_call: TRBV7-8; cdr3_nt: TGTGCCAGCAGCTTAGCCGTGGACAGGGAGCAGTTCTTC; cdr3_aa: CASSLAVDREQFF
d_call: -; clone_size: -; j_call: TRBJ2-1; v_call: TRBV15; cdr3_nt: TGTGCCACCAGGACGGGGAATTCGGTCTACAATGAGCAGTTCTTC; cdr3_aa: CATRTGNSVYNEQFF
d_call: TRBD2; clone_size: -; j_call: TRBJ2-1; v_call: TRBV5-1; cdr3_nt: TGCGCCAGCAGCTTGGAGGGGACTACCTACAATGAGCAGTTCTTC; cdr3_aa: CASSLEGTTYNEQFF
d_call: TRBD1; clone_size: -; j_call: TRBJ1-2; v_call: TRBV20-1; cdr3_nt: TGCAGTGCTAGTGGGACAGCATATGGCTACACCTTC; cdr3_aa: CSASGTAYGYTF
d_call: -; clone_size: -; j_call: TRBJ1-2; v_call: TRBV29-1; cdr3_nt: TGCAGCGTTGGATCGGAGTATGGCTACACCTTC; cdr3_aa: CSVGSEYGYTF
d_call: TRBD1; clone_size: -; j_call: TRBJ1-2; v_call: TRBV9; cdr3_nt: TGTGCCAGCAGCGGAGACAGGGTTTATGGCTACACCTTC; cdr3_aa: CASSGDRVYGYTF
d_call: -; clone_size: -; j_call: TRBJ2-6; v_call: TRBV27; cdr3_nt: TGTGCCAGCAGTCCCAGGACAAACCCGTACTCTGGGGCCAACGTCCTGACTTTC; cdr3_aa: CASSPRTNPYSGANVLTF
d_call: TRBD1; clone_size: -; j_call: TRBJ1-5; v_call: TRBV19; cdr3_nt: TGTGCCAGTAGGAGAGAGGGACAGGGGAGGAATCAGCCCCAGCATTTT; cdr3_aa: CASRREGQGRNQPQHF
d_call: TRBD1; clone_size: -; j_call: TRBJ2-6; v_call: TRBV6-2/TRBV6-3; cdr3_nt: TGTGCCAGCAGTTCACGGGACAGGGTTTCTGGGGCCAACGTCCTGACTTTC; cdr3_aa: CASSSRDRVSGANVLTF
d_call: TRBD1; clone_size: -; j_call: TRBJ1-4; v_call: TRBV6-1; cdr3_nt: TGTGCCAGCAGTGTCTCTACCCGGACAGGGGGCGCCGGGTCCGGAAAACTGTTTTTT; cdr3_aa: CASSVSTRTGGAGSGKLFF
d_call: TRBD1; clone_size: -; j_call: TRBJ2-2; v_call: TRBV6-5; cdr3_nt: TGTGCCAGCACCTGGACAGGGGATACCGGGGAGCTGTTTTTT; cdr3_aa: CASTWTGDTGELFF
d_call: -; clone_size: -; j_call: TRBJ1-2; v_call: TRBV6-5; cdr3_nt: TGTGCCAGCACCCGTCGGGGGGCGCTTAATGGCTACACCTTC; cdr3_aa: CASTRRGALNGYTF
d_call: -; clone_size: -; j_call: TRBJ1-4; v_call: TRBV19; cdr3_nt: TGTGCCAGTAGTAGGGAGGAAACAACTAATGAAAAACTGTTTTTT; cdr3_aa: CASSREETTNEKLFF
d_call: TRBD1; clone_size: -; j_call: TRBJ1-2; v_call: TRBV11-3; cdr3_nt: TGTGCCAGCAGCTTCGGGACAGGGAACTATGGCTACACCTTC; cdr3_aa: CASSFGTGNYGYTF
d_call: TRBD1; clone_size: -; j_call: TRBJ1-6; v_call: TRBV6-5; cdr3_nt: TGTGCCAGCAGGGTTACAGGGGTAAATTCACCCCTCCACTTT; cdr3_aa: CASRVTGVNSPLHF
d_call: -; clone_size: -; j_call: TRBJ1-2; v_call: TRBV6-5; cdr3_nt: TGTGCCAGCGGCGCGGGGCACGACTATGGCTACACCTTC; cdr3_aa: CASGAGHDYGYTF
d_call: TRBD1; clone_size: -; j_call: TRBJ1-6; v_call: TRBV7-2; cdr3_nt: TGTGCCAGCAGCTTCACAGGGGGGAATAATTCACCCCTCCACTTT; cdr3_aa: CASSFTGGNNSPLHF
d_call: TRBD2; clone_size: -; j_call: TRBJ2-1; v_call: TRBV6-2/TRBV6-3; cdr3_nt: TGTGCCAGCAGTTACCCTCTAGCGGGAGCGAACAATGAGCAGTTCTTC; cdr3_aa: CASSYPLAGANNEQFF
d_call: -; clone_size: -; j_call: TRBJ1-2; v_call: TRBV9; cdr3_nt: TGTGCCAGCAGCGTAGGGGCCAGGGCCTATGGCTACACCTTC; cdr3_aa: CASSVGARAYGYTF
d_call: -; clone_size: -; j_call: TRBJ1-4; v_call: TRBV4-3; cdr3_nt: TGCGCCAGCAGCCAAGACAGGGTTCCTAATGAAAAACTGTTTTTT; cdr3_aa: CASSQDRVPNEKLFF
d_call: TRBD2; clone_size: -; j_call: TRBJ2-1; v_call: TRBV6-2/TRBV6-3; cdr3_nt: TGTGCCAGCAGTTACTCGAGAGGACTAGCGGGGACCTCCTACAATGAGCAGTTCTTC; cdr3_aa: CASSYSRGLAGTSYNEQFF
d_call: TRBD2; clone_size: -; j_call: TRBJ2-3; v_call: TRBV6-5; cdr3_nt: TGTGCCAGCAGTTTCTTTGGCGGGAGACTTGCAGATACGCAGTATTTT; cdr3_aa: CASSFFGGRLADTQYF
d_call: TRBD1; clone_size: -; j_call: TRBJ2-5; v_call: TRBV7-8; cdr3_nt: TGTGCCAGCAGCCCCCGGAGAGGGGGCAATTCAGAGACCCAGTACTTC; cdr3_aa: CASSPRRGGNSETQYF